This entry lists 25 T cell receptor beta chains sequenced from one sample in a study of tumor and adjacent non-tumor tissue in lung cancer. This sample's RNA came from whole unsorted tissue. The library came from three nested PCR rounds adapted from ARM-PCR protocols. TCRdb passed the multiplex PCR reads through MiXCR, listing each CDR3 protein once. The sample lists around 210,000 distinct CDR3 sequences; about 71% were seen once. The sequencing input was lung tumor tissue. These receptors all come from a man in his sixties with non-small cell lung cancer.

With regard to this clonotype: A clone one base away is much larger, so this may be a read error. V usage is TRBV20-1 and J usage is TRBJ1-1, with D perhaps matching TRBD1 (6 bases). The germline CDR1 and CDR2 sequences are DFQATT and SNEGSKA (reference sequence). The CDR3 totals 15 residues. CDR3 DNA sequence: TGCAGTGCACCTGGACAGTCTCGAAGCAACACTAAAGCTTTCTTT. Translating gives CSAPGQSRSNTKAFF.

The CDR3 DNA is TGCAGTGCTACCGCGACAGGAAAGGAATGGCAGTACTTC. Translation gives CSATATGKEWQYF. The chain combines TRBV20-1 with TRBJ2-7, with D maybe TRBD1 (6 bases). The V gene's germline CDR1 is DFQATT and CDR2 SNEGSKA (reference sequence). This CDR3 is 13 amino acids long. Deletions cut 4 bases from V and 9 bases from J, with 19 bases between.

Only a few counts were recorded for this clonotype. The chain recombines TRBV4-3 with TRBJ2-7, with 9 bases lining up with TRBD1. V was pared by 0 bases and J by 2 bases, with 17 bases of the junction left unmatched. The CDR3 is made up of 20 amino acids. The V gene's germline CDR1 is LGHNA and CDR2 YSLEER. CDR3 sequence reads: CASSQEGALMTGGVTYEQYF. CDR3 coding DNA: TGCGCCAGCAGCCAAGAGGGGGCCCTTATGACAGGGGGGGTTACCTACGAGCAGTACTTC.

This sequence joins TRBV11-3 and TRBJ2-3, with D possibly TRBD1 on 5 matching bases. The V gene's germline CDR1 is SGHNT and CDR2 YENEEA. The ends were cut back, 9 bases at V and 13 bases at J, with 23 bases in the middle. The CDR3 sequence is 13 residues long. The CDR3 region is CASNLRTTSREYF. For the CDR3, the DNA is TGTGCCAGTAACTTAAGGACCACCTCCAGGGAGTATTTT.

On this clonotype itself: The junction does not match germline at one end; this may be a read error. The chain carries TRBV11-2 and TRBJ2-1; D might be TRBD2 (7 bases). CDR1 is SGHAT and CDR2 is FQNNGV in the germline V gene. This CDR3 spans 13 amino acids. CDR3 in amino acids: CTSSLGGGKEPFF. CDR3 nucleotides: TGTACCAGCAGCTTAGGGGGGGGCAAAGAGCCGTTCTTC.

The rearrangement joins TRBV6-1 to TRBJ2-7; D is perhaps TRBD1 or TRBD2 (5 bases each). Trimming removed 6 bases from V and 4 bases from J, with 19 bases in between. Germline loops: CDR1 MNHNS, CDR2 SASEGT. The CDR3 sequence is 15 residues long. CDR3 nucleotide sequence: TGTGCCAGCAGCCGCACCCGGACATGGGGGTACGAGCAGTACTTC. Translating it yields CASSRTRTWGYEQYF.

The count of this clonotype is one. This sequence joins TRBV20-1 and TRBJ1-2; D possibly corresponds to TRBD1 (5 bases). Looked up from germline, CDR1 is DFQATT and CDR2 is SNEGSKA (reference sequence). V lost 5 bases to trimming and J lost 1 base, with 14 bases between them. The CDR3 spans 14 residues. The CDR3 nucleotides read TGCAGTGCTCAGACAGAGATTGGTAACTATGGCTACACCTTC. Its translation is CSAQTEIGNYGYTF.

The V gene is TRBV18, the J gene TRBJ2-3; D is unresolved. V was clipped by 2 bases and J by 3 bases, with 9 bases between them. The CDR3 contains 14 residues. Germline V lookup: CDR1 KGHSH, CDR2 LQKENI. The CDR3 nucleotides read TGTGCCAGCTCACCAACTATCACGACAGATACGCAGTATTTT. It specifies CASSPTITTDTQYF.

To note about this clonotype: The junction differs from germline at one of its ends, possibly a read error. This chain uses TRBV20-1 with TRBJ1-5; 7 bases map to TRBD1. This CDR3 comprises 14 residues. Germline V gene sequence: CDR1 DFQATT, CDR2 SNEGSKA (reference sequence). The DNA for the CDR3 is TGCAGTGCACCGACAGGGTACGGCAATCAGCTCCAGCATTTT. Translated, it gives CSAPTGYGNQLQHF.

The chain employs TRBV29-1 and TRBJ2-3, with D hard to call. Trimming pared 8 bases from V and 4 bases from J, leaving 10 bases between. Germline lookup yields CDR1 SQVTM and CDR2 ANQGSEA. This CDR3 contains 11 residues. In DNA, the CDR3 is TGCAGCATTAGTGGGGCAGATACGCAGTATTTT. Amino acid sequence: CSISGADTQYF.

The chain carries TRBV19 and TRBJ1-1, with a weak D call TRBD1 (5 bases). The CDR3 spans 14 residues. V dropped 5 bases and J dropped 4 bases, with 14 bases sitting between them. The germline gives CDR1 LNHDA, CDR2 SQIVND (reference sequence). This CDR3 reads CASSVSGRGTEAFF. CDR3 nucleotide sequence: TGTGCCAGTAGTGTGTCCGGAAGGGGCACTGAAGCTTTCTTT.

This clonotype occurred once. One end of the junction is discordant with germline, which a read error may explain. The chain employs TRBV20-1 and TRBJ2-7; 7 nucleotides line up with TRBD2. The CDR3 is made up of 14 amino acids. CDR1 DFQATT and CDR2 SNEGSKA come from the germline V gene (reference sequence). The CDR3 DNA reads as TGCAGTGCTCGTGTTGGGACTAAGCTCCACGAGCGGTACTTC. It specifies CSARVGTKLHERYF.

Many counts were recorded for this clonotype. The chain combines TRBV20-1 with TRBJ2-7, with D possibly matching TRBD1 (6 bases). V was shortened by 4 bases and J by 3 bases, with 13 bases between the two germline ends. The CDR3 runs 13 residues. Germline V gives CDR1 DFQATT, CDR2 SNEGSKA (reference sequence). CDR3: CSANRDTSYEQYF. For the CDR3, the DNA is TGCAGTGCTAACCGGGACACCAGCTACGAGCAGTACTTC.

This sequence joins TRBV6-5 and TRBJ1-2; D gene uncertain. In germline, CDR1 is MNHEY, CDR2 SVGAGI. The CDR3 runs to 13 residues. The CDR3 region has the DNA TGTACTAGCAGCTACTCTGGCTTATATGGCTACACCTTC. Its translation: CTSSYSGLYGYTF.

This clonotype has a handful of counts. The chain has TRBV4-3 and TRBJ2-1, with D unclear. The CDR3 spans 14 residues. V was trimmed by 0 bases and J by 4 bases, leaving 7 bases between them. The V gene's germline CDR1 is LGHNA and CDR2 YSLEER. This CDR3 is CASSQDWGYNEQFF. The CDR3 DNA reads TGCGCCAGCAGCCAAGATTGGGGATACAATGAGCAGTTCTTC.

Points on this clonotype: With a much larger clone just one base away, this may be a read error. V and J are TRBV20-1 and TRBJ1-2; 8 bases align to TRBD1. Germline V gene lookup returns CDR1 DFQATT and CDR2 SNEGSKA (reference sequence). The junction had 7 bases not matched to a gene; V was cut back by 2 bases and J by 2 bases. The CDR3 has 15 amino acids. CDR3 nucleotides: TGCAGTGCTAGAAACAGAAGACAGGGGAACTATGGCTACACCTTC. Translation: CSARNRRQGNYGYTF.

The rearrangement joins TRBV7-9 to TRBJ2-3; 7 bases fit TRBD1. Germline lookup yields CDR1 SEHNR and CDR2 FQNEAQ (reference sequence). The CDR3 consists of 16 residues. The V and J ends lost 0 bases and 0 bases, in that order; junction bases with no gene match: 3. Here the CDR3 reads CASSLASTGSTDTQYF. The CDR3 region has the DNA TGTGCCAGCAGCTTAGCGTCGACAGGGAGCACAGATACGCAGTATTTT. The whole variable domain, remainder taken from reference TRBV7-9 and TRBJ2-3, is DTGVSQNPRHKITKRGQNVTFRCDPISEHNRLYWYRQTLGQGPEFLTYFQNEAQLEKSRLLSDRFSAERPKGSFSTLEIQRTEQGDSAMYLCASSLASTGSTDTQYFGPGTRLTVL.

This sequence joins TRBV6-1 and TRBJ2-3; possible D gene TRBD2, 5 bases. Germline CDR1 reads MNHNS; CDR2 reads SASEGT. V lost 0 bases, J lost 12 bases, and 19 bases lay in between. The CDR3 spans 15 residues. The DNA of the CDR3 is TGTGCCAGCAGTGAAGCGGCTGAGCGGTCAGATATACAGTATTTT. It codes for CASSEAAERSDIQYF.

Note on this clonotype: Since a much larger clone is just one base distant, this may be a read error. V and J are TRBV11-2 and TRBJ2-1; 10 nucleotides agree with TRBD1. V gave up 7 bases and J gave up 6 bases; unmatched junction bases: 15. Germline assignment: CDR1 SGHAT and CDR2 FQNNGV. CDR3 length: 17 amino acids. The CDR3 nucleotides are TGTGCCAGCAACCCCAGCCTCTCCCGGGACAGGGGCAATGAGCAGTTCTTC. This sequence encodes CASNPSLSRDRGNEQFF. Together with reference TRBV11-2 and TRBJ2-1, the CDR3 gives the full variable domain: EAGVAQSPRYKIIEKRQSVAFWCNPISGHATLYWYQQILGQGPKLLIQFQNNGVVDDSQLPKDRFSAERLKGVDSTLKIQPAKLEDSAVYLCASNPSLSRDRGNEQFFGPGTRLTVL.

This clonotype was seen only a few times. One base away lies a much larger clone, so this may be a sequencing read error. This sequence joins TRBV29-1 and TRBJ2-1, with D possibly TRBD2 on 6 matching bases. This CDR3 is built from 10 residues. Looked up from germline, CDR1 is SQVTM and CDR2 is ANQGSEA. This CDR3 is CSIGGNEQLF. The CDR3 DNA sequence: TGCAGCATTGGGGGGAATGAGCAGTTATTC.

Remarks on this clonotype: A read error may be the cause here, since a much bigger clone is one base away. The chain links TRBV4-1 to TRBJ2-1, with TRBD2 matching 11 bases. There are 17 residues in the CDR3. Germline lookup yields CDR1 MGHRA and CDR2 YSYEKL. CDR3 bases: TGCGCCTGCAGCCAAGGCGGACTAGCGGGTGACCGTGTTGAGCAGTTCTTC. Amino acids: CACSQGGLAGDRVEQFF.

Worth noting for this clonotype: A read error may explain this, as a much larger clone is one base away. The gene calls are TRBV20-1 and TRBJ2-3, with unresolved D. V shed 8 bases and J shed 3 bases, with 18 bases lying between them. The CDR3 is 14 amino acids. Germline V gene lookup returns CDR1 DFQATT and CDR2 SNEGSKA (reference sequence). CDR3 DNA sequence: TGCAGTACCCCGGAGAACCCTGGAACAGATACGCAGTATTTT. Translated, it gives CSTPENPGTDTQYF.

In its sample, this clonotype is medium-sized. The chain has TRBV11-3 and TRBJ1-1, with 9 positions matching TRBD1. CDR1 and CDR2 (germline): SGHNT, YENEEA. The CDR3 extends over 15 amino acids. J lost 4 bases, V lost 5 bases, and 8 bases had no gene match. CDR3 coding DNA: TGTGCCAGCAGCAGGACCGGGACAGGGAGCACTGAAGCTTTCTTT. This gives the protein CASSRTGTGSTEAFF.

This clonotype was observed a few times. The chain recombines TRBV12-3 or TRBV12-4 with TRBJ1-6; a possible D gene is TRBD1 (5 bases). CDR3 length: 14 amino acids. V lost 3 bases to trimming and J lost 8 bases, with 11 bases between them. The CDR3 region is CASSFTREHSPLHF. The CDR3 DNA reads TGTGCCAGCAGTTTTACCAGGGAACATTCACCCCTCCACTTT.

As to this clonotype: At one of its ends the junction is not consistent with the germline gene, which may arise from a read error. Here the CDR3 reads CASSPTGGLDTQYF. In nucleotides, the CDR3 is TGTGCCAGCAGCCCCACAGGGGGATTAGATACACAGTATTTT. J is TRBJ2-3 and V is TRBV11-3, with 8 bases aligning to TRBD1. The germline gives CDR1 SGHNT, CDR2 YENEEA. This CDR3 region has 14 residues.